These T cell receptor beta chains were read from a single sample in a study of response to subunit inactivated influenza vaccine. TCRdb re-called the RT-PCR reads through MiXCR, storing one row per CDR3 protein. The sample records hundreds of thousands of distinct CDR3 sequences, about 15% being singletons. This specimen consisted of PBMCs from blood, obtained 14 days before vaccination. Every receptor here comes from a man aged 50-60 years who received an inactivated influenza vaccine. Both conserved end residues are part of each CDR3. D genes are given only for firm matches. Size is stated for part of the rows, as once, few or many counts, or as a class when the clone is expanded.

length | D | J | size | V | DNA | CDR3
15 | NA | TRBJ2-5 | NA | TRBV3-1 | TGTGCCAGCAGCCAAGTCAGGCTGTTCCAAGAGACCCAGTACTTC | CASSQVRLFQETQYF
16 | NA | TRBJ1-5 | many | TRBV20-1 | TGCAGTGCTAGAGGGGGGGGCCCGGGGGCAGGTCAGCCCCAGCATTTT | CSARGGGPGAGQPQHF
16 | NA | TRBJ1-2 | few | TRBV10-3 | TGTGCCATCAGTGAGAGGACGGGAGAAGCTAACTATGGCTACACCTTC | CAISERTGEANYGYTF
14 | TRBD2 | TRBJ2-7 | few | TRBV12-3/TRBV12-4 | TGTGCCAGCAGAACCGGGACTAGCGTCCACGAGCAGTACTTC | CASRTGTSVHEQYF
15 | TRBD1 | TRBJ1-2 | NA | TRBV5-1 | TGCGCCAGCAGCTCCGGAGGACAGGGGCCCTATGGCTACACCTTC | CASSSGGQGPYGYTF
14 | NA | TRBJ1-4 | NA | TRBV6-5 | TGTGCCAGCAGTTACGATGCAACTAATGAAAAACTGTTTTTT | CASSYDATNEKLFF
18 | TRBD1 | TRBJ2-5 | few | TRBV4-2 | TGTGCCAGCAGCCAACAATCCGGAGGGGACAGGGGTTGGGGGACCCAGTACTTC | CASSQQSGGDRGWGTQYF
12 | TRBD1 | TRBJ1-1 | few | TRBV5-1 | TGCGCCAGCAGGCGGACAGGTGATGAAGCTTTCTTT | CASRRTGDEAFF
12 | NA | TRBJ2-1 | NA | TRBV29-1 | TGCAGCGCCGGGACTGGGGTCAATGAGCAGTTCTTC | CSAGTGVNEQFF
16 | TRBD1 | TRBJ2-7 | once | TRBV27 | TGTGCCAGCAGTTTATACGGGGACAGGGGGTTCCACGAGCAGTACTTC | CASSLYGDRGFHEQYF